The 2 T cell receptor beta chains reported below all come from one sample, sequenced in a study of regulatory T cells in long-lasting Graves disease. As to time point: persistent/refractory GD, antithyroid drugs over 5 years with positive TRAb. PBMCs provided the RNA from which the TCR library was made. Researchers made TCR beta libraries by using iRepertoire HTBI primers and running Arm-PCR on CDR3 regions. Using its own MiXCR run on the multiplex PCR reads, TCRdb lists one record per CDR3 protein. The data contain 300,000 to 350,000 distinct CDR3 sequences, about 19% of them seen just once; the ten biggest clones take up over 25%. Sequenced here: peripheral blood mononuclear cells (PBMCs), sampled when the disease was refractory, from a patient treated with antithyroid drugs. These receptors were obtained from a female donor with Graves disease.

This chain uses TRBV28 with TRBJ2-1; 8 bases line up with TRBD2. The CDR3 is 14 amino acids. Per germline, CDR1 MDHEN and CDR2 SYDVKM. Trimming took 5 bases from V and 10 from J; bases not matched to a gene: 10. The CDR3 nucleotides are TGTGCCAGCAGTACGACCCGGGAGGGGGAAGAGCAGTTCTTC. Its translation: CASSTTREGEEQFF.

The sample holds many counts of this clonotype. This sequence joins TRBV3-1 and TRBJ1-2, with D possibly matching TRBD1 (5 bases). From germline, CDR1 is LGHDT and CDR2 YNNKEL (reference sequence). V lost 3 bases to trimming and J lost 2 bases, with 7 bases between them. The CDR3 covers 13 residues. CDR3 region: CASSQTVNYGYTF. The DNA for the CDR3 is TGTGCCAGCAGCCAGACAGTAAACTATGGCTACACCTTC. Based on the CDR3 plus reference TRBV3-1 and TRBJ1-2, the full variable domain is DTAVSQTPKYLVTQMGNDKSIKCEQNLGHDTMYWYKQDSKKFLKIMFSYNNKELIINETVPNRFSPKSPDKAHLNLHINSLELGDSAVYFCASSQTVNYGYTFGSGTRLTVV.